The 6 T cell receptor beta chains below come from one sample, sequenced in a study of vaccination effects on CD4 cells after COVID-19 (dated by TCRdb to 2022 to 2024). The method behind the library was the immunoSEQ multiplex PCR assay. TCRdb carries this immuneACCESS record with in-frame sequences only. Its versions omit some clonotypes, under half of them owing to an unresolved V gene in the studies checked, with the rest unexplained. The sample table contains over 25,000 clones; only one count was recorded for over 75% of them. Of the sample, approximately 6.1% is held by the ten largest clones. To identify antigen-specific CD4+ T cell clonotypes by their expansion, the ViraFEST assay first stimulated PBMC with viral peptide pools and then applied TCR sequencing. After less than 13 days of culture, CD4+ T cells were isolated with the EasySep CD4+ T cell isolation kit. Two doses of either the BNT162b2 or the mRNA-1273 mRNA SARS-CoV-2 vaccine were administered to participants.

These receptors' targets are unknown. The starting material was CD4+ T cells from PBMCs cultured with SARS-CoV-2 spike peptides, obtained after COVID-19 vaccination. Reading the label with the study, this specimen's cell subset or site is: SARS-CoV-2 spike overlapping peptide pool stimulation. The receptors derive from a human donor who received a COVID-19 vaccine. Some clones in this sample may be carry-over from other donors' samples.

V gene TRBV5-1 combines with J gene TRBJ2-5; unclear D gene. The CDR3 runs 14 residues. Germline CDR1 is SGHRS and CDR2 is YFSETQ. Trimming shortened V by 0 bases and J by 5 bases, and 11 bases separated the two germline ends. The CDR3 loop reads CASSLGTVRETQYF. In nucleotides, the CDR3 is TGCGCCAGCAGCTTGGGCACAGTTCGGGAGACCCAGTACTTC. Drawing the rest from reference TRBV5-1 and TRBJ2-5, the complete variable domain is KAGVTQTPRYLIKTRGQQVTLSCSPISGHRSVSWYQQTPGQGLQFLFEYFSETQRNKGNFPGRFSGRQFSNSRSEMNVSTLELGDSALYLCASSLGTVRETQYFGPGTRLLVL.

The rearrangement uses TRBV6-5 and TRBJ2-7, with 8 bases lining up with TRBD1. Germline V gene lookup returns CDR1 MNHEY and CDR2 SVGAGI. This CDR3 has 14 amino acids. With V trimmed by 6 bases and J by 2 bases, 6 bases remained unmatched. The CDR3 protein is CASSRQTGAYEQYV. In nucleotides, the CDR3 is TGTGCCAGCAGCCGCCAGACAGGGGCCTACGAGCAGTACGTC.

The gene calls are TRBV19 and TRBJ1-1; D gene unclear. V gave up 8 bases and J gave up 1 base, with 14 bases separating them. The CDR3 has 14 residues. Germline values: CDR1 LNHDA, CDR2 SQIVND (reference sequence). The CDR3 bases are TGTGCCAGTGACGAGTACGGAAAGAACACTGAAGCTTTCTTT. Translating it yields CASDEYGKNTEAFF.

This clone showed up just a few times. This chain connects TRBV7-9 to TRBJ1-5, with TRBD1 as a possible D gene (5 bases). The CDR3 covers 19 residues. Trimming took off 4 bases at V and 2 bases at J, with 24 bases between the two ends. The germline V gene has CDR1 SEHNR and CDR2 FQNEAQ (reference sequence). CDR3 amino acids: CASSSSTGTPGVGNQPQHF. In DNA form, the CDR3 reads TGTGCCAGCAGCTCCTCGACCGGGACCCCGGGGGTTGGCAATCAGCCCCAGCATTTT.

V usage is TRBV4-1 and J usage is TRBJ2-3; 8 nucleotides match TRBD1. CDR3 length: 15 amino acids. The V gene's germline CDR1 is MGHRA and CDR2 YSYEKL. Germline trimming cut 4 bases from V and 2 bases from J; bases unmatched to any gene: 5. Here the CDR3 reads CASSLDRGLTDTQYF. CDR3 in DNA: TGCGCCAGCAGCCTCGACAGGGGCCTCACAGATACGCAGTATTTT.

The V gene is TRBV21-1, the J gene TRBJ1-5. TRBV21-1 corresponds to a pseudogene. This CDR3 contains 12 residues. The CDR3: CASSKAGEPQHF. DNA for the CDR3: TGTGCCAGCAGCAAAGCTGGGGAGCCCCAGCATTTT.